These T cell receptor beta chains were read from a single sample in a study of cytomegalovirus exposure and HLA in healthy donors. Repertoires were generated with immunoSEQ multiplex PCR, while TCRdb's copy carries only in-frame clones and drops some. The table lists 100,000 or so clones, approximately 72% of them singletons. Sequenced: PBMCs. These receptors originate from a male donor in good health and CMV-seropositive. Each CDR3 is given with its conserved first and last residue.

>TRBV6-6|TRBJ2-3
CASRGSDQGEDTQYF
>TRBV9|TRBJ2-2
CASSIGTSSGELFF
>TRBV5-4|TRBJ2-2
CASSFSRGIGELFF
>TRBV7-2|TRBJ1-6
CASRGQGVSSPLHF
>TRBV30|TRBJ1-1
CAWSLGGQSTEAFF
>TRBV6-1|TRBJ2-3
CASSEEAGGRGCNF
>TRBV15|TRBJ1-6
CATSRDWGVSPLHF
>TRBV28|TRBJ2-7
CASSSDSWQQYF
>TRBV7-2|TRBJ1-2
CASSLDSAVYGYTF
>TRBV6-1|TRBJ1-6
CASSVTVGNSPLHF
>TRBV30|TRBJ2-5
CAWSDQRGGGFETQYF
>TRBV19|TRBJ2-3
CASRAGTGGLYTQYF
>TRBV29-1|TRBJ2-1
CSVVPISTVSYNEQFF
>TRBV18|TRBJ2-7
CASSPLAGNNEQYF
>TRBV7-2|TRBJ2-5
CASSLRGKEEYQETQYF
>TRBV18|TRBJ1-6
CASSPMGRTGNNSPLHF
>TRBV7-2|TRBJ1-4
CASSLAGTALNEKLFF
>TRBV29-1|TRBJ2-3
CSVTAGAYTDTQYF
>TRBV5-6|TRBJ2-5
CASSYLGTALETQYF
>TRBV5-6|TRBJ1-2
CASGTLGGAYGYTF
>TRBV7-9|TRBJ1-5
CASSLGDRDNQPQHF
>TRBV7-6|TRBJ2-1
CASSSRGSYNEQFF
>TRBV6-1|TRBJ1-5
CASSEVLFGQGIDQPQHF
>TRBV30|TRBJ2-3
CARTSGVRDTQYF
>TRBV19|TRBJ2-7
CASSVAGGSSYEQYF
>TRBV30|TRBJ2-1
CAWIGDNSYNEQFF
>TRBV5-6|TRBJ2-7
CASSWGGVGEQYF
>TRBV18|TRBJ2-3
CASSPDTNADTQYF
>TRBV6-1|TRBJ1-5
CASSEWVAGGGQPQHF
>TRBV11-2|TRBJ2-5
CASSSDRYQETQYF
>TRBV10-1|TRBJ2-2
CASSVSTGELFF
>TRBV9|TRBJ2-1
CASSAGSSYNEQFF
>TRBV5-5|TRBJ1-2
CASSPGGAPSNYGYTF
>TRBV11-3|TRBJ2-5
CASSYPGGQGETQYF
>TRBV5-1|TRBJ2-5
CASSLGLASETQYF
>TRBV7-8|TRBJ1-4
CASSPLESTNEKLFF
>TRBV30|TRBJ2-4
CAWGLIAKNIQYF
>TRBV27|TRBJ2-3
CASSLTGSFGDTQYF
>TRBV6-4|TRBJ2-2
CASSDQGASGELFF
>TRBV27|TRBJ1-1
CASSLSLNTEAFF
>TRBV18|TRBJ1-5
CASSRLYTTLGAQGGESNQPQHF
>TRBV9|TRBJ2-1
CASSPGRGVGNEQFF
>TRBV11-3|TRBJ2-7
CASSQAGHSTGQYF
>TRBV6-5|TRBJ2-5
CASSYGREETQYF
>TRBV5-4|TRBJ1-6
CASSLGAPGQGSPLHF
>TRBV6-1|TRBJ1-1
CASSDAGIGNTEAFF
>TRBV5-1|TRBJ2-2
CASSRRGESNTGELFF
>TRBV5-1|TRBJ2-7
CASEPGDGYEQYF
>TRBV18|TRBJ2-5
CASSPGQGETQYF
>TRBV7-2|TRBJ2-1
CASSLELSGVEQFF
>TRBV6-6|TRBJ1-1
CASKKLGGGSTEAFF
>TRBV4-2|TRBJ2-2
CASSLLTGGPAGELFF
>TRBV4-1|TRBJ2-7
CASSQVADRGPYEQYF
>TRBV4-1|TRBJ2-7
CASSQETGGCEQYF
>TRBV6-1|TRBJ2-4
CASSEEGQGTNIQYF
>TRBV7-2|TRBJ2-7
CASSLVGVGVPTYEQYF
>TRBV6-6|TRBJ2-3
CASSYSRQGADTQYF